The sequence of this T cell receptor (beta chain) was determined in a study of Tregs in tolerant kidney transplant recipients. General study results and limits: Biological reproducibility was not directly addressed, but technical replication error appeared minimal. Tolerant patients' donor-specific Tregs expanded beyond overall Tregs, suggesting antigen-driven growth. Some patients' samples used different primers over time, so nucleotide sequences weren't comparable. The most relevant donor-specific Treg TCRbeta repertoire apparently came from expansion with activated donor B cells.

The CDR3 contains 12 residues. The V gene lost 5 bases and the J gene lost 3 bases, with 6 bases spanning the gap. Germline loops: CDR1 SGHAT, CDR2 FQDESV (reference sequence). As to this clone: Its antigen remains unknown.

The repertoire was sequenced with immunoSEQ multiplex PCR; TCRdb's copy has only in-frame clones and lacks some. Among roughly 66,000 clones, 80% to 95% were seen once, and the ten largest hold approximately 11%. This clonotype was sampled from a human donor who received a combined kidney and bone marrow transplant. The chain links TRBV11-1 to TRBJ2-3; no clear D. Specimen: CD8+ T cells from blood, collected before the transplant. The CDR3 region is CASSDRTDTQYF. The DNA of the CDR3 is TGTGCCAGCAGCGATAGAACAGATACGCAGTATTTT.